A single sample is the source of the 18 T cell receptor beta chains below, sequenced in a study of blood T cell repertoires in COVID-19. Sequencing was performed with immunoSEQ multiplex PCR; in TCRdb, only in-frame clones are kept and a portion is missing. The sample includes 380,000 or so clones, approximately 88% of them seen just once. Input material: PBMCs or T cells enriched from blood (not recorded which). The source of these receptors is a woman in her twenties or thirties with acute COVID-19.

The chain combines TRBV29-1 with TRBJ1-1; TRBD1 aligns across 11 bases. Looked up from germline, CDR1 is SQVTM and CDR2 is ANQGSEA. After removal of 6 bases from V and 1 base from J, the junction contained 1 base not matched to a gene. This CDR3 is 13 amino acids long. In DNA form, the CDR3 reads TGCAGCGTGGGACAGGGGGGGAACACTGAAGCTTTCTTT. It yields the protein CSVGQGGNTEAFF.

The CDR3 coding sequence is TGTGCCAGCAGCTTGGTCTGGAGCTCCTATAATTCACCCCTCCACTTT. This codes for CASSLVWSSYNSPLHF. The rearrangement links TRBV5-5 to TRBJ1-6, with D uncertain. There are 16 residues in the CDR3. V lost 0 bases and J 0 bases, leaving 7 bases between the germline ends. Germline CDR1 reads SGHKS; CDR2 reads YYEKEE (reference sequence).

The chain links TRBV2 to TRBJ2-1; 7 bases align to TRBD1. CDR1 SNHLY and CDR2 FYNNEI come from the germline V gene. Germline trimming cut 8 bases from V and 0 bases from J; bases unmatched to any gene: 13. The CDR3 sequence is 17 residues long. The CDR3 here is CASSVTGVASSYNEQFF. Written as DNA, the CDR3 is TGTGCCAGCTCCGTAACAGGGGTCGCCTCCTCCTACAATGAGCAGTTCTTC.

The chain combines TRBV5-5 with TRBJ1-2; the D is unclear. The CDR3 runs 14 residues. CDR1 is SGHKS, CDR2 YYEKEE, per germline (reference sequence). Trimming cost V 4 bases and J 9 bases, with 19 bases left between them. CDR3 protein: CASSPLQDRKSYTF. The DNA of the CDR3 is TGTGCCAGCAGCCCGCTCCAGGATCGCAAAAGCTACACCTTC. Complete variable domain (other parts from reference TRBV5-5 and TRBJ1-2): DAGVTQSPTHLIKTRGQQVTLRCSPISGHKSVSWYQQVLGQGPQFIFQYYEKEERGRGNFPDRFSARQFPNYSSELNVNALLLGDSALYLCASSPLQDRKSYTFGSGTRLTVV.

The chain carries TRBV6-5 and TRBJ2-5; the match to TRBD1 covers 7 bases. Trimming took 8 bases from V and 5 from J; bases not matched to a gene: 11. In germline, CDR1 is MNHEY, CDR2 SVGAGI. The CDR3 covers 14 residues. The CDR3 here is CASGMLTGMETQYF. The DNA of the CDR3 is TGTGCCAGCGGTATGTTGACAGGGATGGAGACCCAGTACTTC.

This chain joins TRBV7-9 and TRBJ1-3; D is undetermined. V lost 7 bases and J 0 bases, leaving 13 bases between the germline ends. This CDR3 region has 15 residues. Germline assignment: CDR1 SEHNR and CDR2 FQNEAQ (reference sequence). CDR3 residues: CASTLAGFSGNTIYF. CDR3 sequence (DNA): TGTGCCAGCACCCTGGCGGGGTTCTCTGGAAACACCATATATTTT.

The chain combines TRBV12-5 with TRBJ2-2, with 8 nucleotides matching TRBD1. Trimming took 2 bases from V and 1 from J; bases not matched to a gene: 12. Germline values: CDR1 LGHNT, CDR2 FRNRAP. CDR3 length equals 19 residues. The CDR3 here is CASGLPPGQGAMNTGELFF. The CDR3 nucleotides read TGTGCTAGTGGTTTGCCTCCAGGGCAGGGGGCGATGAACACCGGGGAGCTGTTTTTT.

The V and J genes are TRBV6-2 or TRBV6-3 and TRBJ1-1, with TRBD1 as a possible D gene (5 bases). The CDR3 length is 17 residues. V was shortened by 5 bases and J by 3 bases, with 22 bases between the two germline ends. Germline CDR1 is MNHEY and CDR2 is SVGEGT. The CDR3 nucleotides are TGTGCCAGCAGTCCCTCTTCTGATATAGGGGCATACACTGAAGCTTTCTTT. Protein: CASSPSSDIGAYTEAFF.

As DNA, the CDR3 is TGTGCCAGCAGCTTGAACTCCCCGTCCTGGGAGCAGTACTTC. Translating it yields CASSLNSPSWEQYF. V is TRBV5-6 and J is TRBJ2-7; no clear D gene. V was trimmed by 1 base and J by 7 bases, leaving 15 bases between them. This CDR3 has 14 residues. Germline V gene lookup returns CDR1 SGHDT and CDR2 YYEEEE.

In this sample, this clone turned up a few times. V gene TRBV15 combines with J gene TRBJ1-5, with 9 bases that match TRBD1. Germline assignment: CDR1 LNHNV and CDR2 YYDKDF (reference sequence). The CDR3 length is 15 residues. Trimming at V came to 1 base and at J to 5 bases, leaving 3 bases not matched to a gene. CDR3 in DNA: TGTGCCACCAGCAGAGGTGGGACAGGGTATCAGCCCCAGCATTTT. Protein sequence: CATSRGGTGYQPQHF.

The chain is built from TRBV6-4 and TRBJ1-4; 9 bases are shared with TRBD1. The CDR3 is 17 residues long. The V and J ends lost 6 bases and 8 bases, in that order; junction bases with no gene match: 16. CDR1 is MRHNA and CDR2 is SNTAGT in the germline V gene. CDR3 in amino acids: CASRRPPRDRVGEKLFF. The CDR3 bases are TGTGCCAGCAGGCGTCCGCCCCGGGACAGGGTCGGAGAAAAACTGTTTTTT.

The rearrangement joins TRBV5-8 to TRBJ1-4; D not resolved. The germline V gene has CDR1 SGHTS and CDR2 YDEGEE. V lost 4 bases and J 6 bases, leaving 7 bases between the germline ends. The CDR3 contains 12 residues. The CDR3 DNA sequence: TGTGCCAGCAGCACCCAGGATGAAAAACTGTTTTTT. It codes for CASSTQDEKLFF.

J is TRBJ1-6 and V is TRBV6-5, with D possibly TRBD1 on 5 matching bases. Germline-derived CDR1 and CDR2 are MNHEY and SVGAGI. The CDR3 is made up of 13 amino acids. V dropped 9 bases and J dropped 8 bases, with 14 bases sitting between them. The CDR3 bases are TGTGCCAGTAGACAGAGAATCGATTCACCCCTCCACTTT. Its protein product is CASRQRIDSPLHF.

The V call is TRBV7-9, the J call TRBJ2-7, with 11 bases lining up with TRBD2. Looked up from germline, CDR1 is SEHNR and CDR2 is FQNEAQ (reference sequence). The CDR3 loop spans 15 amino acids. Trimming at V came to 5 bases and at J to 2 bases, leaving 5 bases not matched to a gene. CDR3 loop: CASSAGLAAPYEQYF. The DNA for the CDR3 is TGTGCCAGCAGCGCGGGACTAGCGGCCCCCTACGAGCAGTACTTC. Looking up the rest from reference TRBV7-9 and TRBJ2-7 gives the full variable domain: DTGVSQNPRHKITKRGQNVTFRCDPISEHNRLYWYRQTLGQGPEFLTYFQNEAQLEKSRLLSDRFSAERPKGSFSTLEIQRTEQGDSAMYLCASSAGLAAPYEQYFGPGTRLTVT.

V usage is TRBV10-2 and J usage is TRBJ1-1; D is unresolved. The germline V and J ends were trimmed by 8 bases and 0 bases, with 7 bases remaining between them. Germline assignment: CDR1 WSHSY and CDR2 SAAADI. The CDR3 consists of 12 residues. The CDR3 coding sequence is TGCGCCAGCGCTGAGGTGAACACTGAAGCTTTCTTT. Translation gives CASAEVNTEAFF.

The rearrangement uses TRBV5-1 and TRBJ2-1; TRBD2 matches 7 bases. With 7 bases clipped from V and 7 bases from J, the junction kept 11 bases outside the gene matches. CDR1 and CDR2 from the germline V gene are SGHRS and YFSETQ. The CDR3 consists of 14 residues. The CDR3 protein is CASQWGWGGNEQFF. In DNA, the CDR3 is TGCGCCAGCCAATGGGGCTGGGGAGGGAATGAGCAGTTCTTC.

The V and J genes are TRBV9 and TRBJ1-2; no clear D. Germline V gene sequence: CDR1 SGDLS, CDR2 YYNGEE. The germline V and J ends were trimmed by 3 bases and 4 bases, with 19 bases remaining between them. CDR3 length: 16 amino acids. CDR3 DNA: TGTGCCAGCAGCGCCACCGCACAATTCCGGGGCTATGGCTACACCTTC. This encodes CASSATAQFRGYGYTF. The full variable domain, in which reference TRBV9 and TRBJ1-2 provide the parts outside the CDR3, is DSGVTQTPKHLITATGQRVTLRCSPRSGDLSVYWYQQSLDQGLQFLIQYYNGEERAKGNILERFSAQQFPDLHSELNLSSLELGDSALYFCASSATAQFRGYGYTFGSGTRLTVV.

The rearrangement joins TRBV11-1 to TRBJ1-4, with 7 bases identical to TRBD1. Germline CDR1 reads SGHAT; CDR2 reads FQDESV (reference sequence). Trimming removed 3 bases from V and 6 bases from J; junction bases left unmatched: 7. The CDR3 loop spans 15 amino acids. Here the CDR3 reads CASSFPGQSDEKLFF. The CDR3 region has the DNA TGTGCCAGCAGCTTCCCGGGACAGAGTGATGAAAAACTGTTTTTT.